This TCR beta chain was obtained from a study of technical replicates of blood from a few donors. Libraries were prepared by immunoSEQ multiplex PCR; TCRdb keeps only in-frame clonotypes and omits some of them. The sample carries approximately 59,000 clones, about 90% recorded once. The sequenced sample was PBMCs. This TCR derives from a human donor in good health. Some clones in this sample may be carry-over from other donors' samples.

CDR3 DNA sequence: TGTGCCAGCACCAAATCTTGGGAGGGGGGACACTATGGCTACACCTTC. Its protein product is CASTKSWEGGHYGYTF. V and J are TRBV11-2 and TRBJ1-2, with D possibly being TRBD1 (6 bases). Germline CDR1 SGHAT, CDR2 FQNNGV. Between the trimmed V and J ends, which lost 7 bases and 3 bases, there was a span of 21 bases. The CDR3 consists of 16 residues.